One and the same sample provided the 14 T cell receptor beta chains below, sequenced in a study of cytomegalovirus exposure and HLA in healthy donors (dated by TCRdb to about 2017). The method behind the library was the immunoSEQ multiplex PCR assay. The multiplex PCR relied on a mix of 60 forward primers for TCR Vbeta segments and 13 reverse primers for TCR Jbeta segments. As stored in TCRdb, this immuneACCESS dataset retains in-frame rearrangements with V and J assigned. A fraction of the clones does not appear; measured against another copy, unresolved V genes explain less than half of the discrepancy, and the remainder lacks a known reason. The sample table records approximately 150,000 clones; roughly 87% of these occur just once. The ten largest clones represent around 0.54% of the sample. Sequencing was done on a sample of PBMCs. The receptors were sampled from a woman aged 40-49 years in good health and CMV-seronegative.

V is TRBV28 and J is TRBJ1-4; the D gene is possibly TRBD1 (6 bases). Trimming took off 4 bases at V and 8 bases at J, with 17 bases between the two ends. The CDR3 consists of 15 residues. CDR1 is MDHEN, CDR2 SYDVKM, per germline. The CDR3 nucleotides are TGTGCCAGCAGTTCACAGGGTACTGTCGGGGAAAAACTGTTTTTT. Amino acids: CASSSQGTVGEKLFF.

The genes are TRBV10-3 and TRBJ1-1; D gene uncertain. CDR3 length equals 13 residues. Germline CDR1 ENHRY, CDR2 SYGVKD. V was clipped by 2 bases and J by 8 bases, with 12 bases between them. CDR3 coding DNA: TGTGCCATCAGTGAGGTAGCGACCCAAGAAGCTTTCTTT. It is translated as CAISEVATQEAFF.

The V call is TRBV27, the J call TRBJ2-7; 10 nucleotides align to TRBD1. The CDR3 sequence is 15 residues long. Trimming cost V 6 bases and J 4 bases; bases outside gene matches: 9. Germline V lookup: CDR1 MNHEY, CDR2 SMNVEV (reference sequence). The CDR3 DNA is TGTGCCAGCAGGGGGGCGACAGGGGGCGCTTACGAGCAGTACTTC. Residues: CASRGATGGAYEQYF.

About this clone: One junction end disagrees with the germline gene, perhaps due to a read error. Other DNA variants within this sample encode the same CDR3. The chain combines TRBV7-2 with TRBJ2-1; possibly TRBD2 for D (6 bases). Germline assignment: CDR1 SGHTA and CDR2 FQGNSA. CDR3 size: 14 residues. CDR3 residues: CASSRLGVPNEQFF. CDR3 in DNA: TGCGCCAGCAGCAGACTAGGTGTCCCCAATGAGCAGTTCTTC.

The CDR3 DNA follows: TGTGCCAGCGCCGACAGGGGGCTTAGAAACACCATATATTTT. It codes for CASADRGLRNTIYF. V and J are TRBV6-1 and TRBJ1-3, with 10 bases fitting TRBD1. V lost 8 bases and J lost 5; bases outside the gene matches: 6. Germline lookup yields CDR1 MNHNS and CDR2 SASEGT. The CDR3 is 14 residues long.

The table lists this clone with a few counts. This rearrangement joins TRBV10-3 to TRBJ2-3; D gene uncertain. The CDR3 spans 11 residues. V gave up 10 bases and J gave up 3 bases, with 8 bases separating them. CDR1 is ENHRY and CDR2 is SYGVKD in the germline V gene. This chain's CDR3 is CATEETDTQYF. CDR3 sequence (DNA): TGTGCCACCGAGGAAACAGATACGCAGTATTTT.

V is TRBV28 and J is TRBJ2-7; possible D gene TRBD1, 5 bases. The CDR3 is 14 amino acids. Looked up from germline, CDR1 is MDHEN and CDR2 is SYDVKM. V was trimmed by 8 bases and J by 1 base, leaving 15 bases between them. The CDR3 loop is CASALLGQSYEQYF. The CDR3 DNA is TGTGCCAGCGCCCTTTTGGGGCAATCCTACGAGCAGTACTTC.

This CDR3 is CATSEAAGEQFF. CDR3 sequence (DNA): TGTGCCACCTCCGAGGCAGCTGGTGAGCAGTTCTTC. The chain combines TRBV10-3 with TRBJ2-1; D not certain. CDR3 length: 12 residues. Trimming shortened V by 10 bases and J by 9 bases, and 16 bases separated the two germline ends. CDR1 ENHRY and CDR2 SYGVKD come from the germline V gene.

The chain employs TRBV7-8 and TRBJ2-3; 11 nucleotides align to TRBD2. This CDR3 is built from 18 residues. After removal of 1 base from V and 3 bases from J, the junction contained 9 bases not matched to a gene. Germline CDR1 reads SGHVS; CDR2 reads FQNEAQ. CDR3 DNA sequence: TGTGCCAGCAGCTTAGGTCTTAGCGGGAGGGCCATGACAGATACGCAGTATTTT. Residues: CASSLGLSGRAMTDTQYF.

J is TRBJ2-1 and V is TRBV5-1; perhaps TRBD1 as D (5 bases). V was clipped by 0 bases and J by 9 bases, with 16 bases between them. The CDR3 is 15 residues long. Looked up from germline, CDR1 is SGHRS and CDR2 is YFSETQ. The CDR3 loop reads CASSLDSGSGIEQFF. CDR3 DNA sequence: TGCGCCAGCAGCTTGGATTCAGGGTCAGGGATTGAGCAGTTCTTC. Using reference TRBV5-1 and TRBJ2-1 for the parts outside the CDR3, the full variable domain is KAGVTQTPRYLIKTRGQQVTLSCSPISGHRSVSWYQQTPGQGLQFLFEYFSETQRNKGNFPGRFSGRQFSNSRSEMNVSTLELGDSALYLCASSLDSGSGIEQFFGPGTRLTVL.

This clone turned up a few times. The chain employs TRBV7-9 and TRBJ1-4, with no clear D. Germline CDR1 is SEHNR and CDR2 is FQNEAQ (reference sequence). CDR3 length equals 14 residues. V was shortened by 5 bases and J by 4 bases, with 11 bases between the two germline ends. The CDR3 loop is CASSPGKINEKLFF. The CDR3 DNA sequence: TGTGCCAGCAGCCCCGGGAAAATTAATGAAAAACTGTTTTTT.

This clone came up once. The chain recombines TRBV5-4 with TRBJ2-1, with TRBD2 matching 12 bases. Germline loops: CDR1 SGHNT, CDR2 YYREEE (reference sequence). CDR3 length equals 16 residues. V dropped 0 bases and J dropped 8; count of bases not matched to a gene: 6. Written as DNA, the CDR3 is TGTGCCAGCAGCTTGGGACTAGCGGGAGAATGGGATGAGCAGTTCTTC. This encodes CASSLGLAGEWDEQFF.

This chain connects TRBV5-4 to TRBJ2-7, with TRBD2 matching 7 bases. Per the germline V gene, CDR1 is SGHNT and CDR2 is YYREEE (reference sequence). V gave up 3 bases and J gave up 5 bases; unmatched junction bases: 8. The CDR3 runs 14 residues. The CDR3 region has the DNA TGTGCCAGCAGCTCTCCGGGGGGTTACAACGAGCAGTACTTC. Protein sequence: CASSSPGGYNEQYF.

DNA for the CDR3: TGTGCCAGCAGTTTCTCAGTGACCCAGTACTTC. Protein: CASSFSVTQYF. The J gene is TRBJ2-5, the V gene TRBV28; D ambiguous. Trimming cost V 3 bases and J 7 bases, with 6 bases left between them. The CDR3 is 11 residues long. The germline gives CDR1 MDHEN, CDR2 SYDVKM.